Here is one TCR beta chain with its context. Its antigen is unknown. This CDR3 has 14 residues. V lost 8 bases and J lost 0; bases outside the gene matches: 6. CDR1 and CDR2 (germline): SNHLY, FYNNEI. This sample is part of a study of cytomegalovirus exposure and HLA in healthy donors. On the study more broadly: The same platform was used for the 120 validation repertoires and the approximately 670 first-cohort repertoires, a later analysis reported.

Overall study findings and caveats: There were under 200 TCR beta chains listed as cytomegalovirus-associated. First-cohort TCR clusters were later found to tend to co-occur in the 120 or so validation repertoires. Most TCR sequences were uncommon, yet certain public TCRs appeared in many donors.

TCRdb's copy holds only in-frame clones and misses some; the assay was immunoSEQ multiplex PCR. Of approximately 200,000 clones listed, 80% to 90% are singletons. The genes are TRBV2 and TRBJ2-7; 8 bases are shared with TRBD1. The sequencing input was PBMCs. This sequence originates from a woman in her 30s in good health and CMV-seronegative. This chain's CDR3 is CASCDRGLSYEQYF. CDR3 bases: TGTGCCAGCTGCGACAGGGGCCTCTCCTACGAGCAGTACTTC. Looking up the rest from reference TRBV2 and TRBJ2-7 gives the full variable domain: EPEVTQTPSHQVTQMGQEVILRCVPISNHLYFYWYRQILGQKVEFLVSFYNNEISEKSEIFDDQFSVERPDGSNFTLKIRSTKLEDSAMYFCASCDRGLSYEQYFGPGTRLTVT.